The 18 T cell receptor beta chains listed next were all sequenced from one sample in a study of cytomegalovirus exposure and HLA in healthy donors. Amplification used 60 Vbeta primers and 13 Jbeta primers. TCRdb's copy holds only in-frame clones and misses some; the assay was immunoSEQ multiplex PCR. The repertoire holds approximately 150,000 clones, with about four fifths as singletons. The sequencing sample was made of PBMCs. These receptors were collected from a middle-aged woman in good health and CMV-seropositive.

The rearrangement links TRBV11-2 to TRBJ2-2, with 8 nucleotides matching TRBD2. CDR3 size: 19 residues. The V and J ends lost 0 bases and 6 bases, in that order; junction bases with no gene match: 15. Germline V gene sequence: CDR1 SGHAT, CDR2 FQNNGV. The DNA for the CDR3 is TGTGCCAGCAGCTTAGAAGCGCCGAGCGGGAGCAGGGTATCCGGGGAGCTGTTTTTT. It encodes CASSLEAPSGSRVSGELFF.

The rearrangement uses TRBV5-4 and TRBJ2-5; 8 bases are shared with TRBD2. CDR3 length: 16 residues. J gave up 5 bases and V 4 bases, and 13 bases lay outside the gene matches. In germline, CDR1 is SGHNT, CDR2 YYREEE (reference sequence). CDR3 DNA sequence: TGTGCCAGCAGCCTGGGTCTAGCGGGCCCTTTGGAGACCCAGTACTTC. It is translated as CASSLGLAGPLETQYF. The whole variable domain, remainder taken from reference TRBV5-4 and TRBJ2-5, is ETGVTQSPTHLIKTRGQQVTLRCSSQSGHNTVSWYQQALGQGPQFIFQYYREEENGRGNFPPRFSGLQFPNYSSELNVNALELDDSALYLCASSLGLAGPLETQYFGPGTRLLVL.

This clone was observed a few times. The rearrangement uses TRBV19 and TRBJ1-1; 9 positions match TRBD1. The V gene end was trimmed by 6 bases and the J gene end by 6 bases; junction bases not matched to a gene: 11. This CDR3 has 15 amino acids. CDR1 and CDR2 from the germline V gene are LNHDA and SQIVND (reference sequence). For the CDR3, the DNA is TGTGCCAGTAGGATCAACGGACAGGGGATCGCTGAAGCTTTCTTT. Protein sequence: CASRINGQGIAEAFF.

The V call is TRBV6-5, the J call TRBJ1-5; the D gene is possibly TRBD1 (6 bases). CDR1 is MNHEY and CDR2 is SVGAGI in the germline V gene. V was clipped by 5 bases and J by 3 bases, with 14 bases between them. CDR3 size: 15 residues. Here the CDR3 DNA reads TGTGCCAGCAGTCGGAACCAGGGGAACAATCAGCCCCAGCATTTT. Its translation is CASSRNQGNNQPQHF.

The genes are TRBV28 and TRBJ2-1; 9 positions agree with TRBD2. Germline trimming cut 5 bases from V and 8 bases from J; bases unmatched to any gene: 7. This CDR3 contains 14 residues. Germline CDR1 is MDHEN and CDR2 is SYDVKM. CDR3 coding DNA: TGTGCCAGCAGTCGAATTAGCGGGAGCGATGAGCAGTTCTTC. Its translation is CASSRISGSDEQFF.

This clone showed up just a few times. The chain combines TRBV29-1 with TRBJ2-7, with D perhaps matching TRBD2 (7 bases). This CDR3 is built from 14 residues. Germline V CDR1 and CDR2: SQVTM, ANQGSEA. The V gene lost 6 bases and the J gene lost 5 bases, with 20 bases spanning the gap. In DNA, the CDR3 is TGCAGCGTCCTGGGGGGGGCGATTTGGAACGAGCAGTACTTC. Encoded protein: CSVLGGAIWNEQYF.

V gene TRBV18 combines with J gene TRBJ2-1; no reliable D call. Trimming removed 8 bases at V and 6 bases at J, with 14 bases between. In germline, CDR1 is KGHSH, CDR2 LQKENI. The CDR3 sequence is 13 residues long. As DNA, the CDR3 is TGTGCCAGCCAAAACACGGGTGGCAATGAGCAGTTCTTC. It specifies CASQNTGGNEQFF.

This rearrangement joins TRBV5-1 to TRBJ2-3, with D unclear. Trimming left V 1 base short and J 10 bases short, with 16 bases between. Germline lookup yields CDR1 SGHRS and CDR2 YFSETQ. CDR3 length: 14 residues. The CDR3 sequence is CASSLNRPSDAQYF. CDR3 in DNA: TGCGCCAGCAGCTTGAATCGGCCTAGTGATGCGCAGTATTTT.

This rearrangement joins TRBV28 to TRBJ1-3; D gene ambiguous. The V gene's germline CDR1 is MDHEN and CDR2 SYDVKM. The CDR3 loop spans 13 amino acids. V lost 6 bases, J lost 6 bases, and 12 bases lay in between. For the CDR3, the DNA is TGTGCCAGCAGATTAACGCGGGAAAACACCATATATTTT. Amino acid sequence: CASRLTRENTIYF.

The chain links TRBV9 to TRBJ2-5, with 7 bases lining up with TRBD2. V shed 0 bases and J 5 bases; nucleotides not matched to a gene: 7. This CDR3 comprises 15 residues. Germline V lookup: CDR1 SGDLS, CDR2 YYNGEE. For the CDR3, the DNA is TGTGCCAGCAGCGTAGCTGGTGGACTAGGGGAGACCCAGTACTTC. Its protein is CASSVAGGLGETQYF.

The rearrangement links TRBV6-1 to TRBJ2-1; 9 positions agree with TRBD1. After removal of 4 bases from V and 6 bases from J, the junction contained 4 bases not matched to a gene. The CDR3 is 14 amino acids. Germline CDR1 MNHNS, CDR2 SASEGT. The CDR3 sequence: CASSGDREVNEQFF. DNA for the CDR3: TGTGCCAGCAGTGGGGACAGGGAGGTCAATGAGCAGTTCTTC.

This CDR3 is CASSPPTSGSADTQYF. Here the CDR3 DNA reads TGCGCCAGCAGCCCGCCGACTAGCGGGAGTGCAGATACGCAGTATTTT. The rearrangement links TRBV5-1 to TRBJ2-3; TRBD2 matches 12 bases. Germline V gives CDR1 SGHRS, CDR2 YFSETQ. With 4 bases clipped from V and 4 bases from J, the junction kept 7 bases outside the gene matches. This CDR3 is built from 16 residues.

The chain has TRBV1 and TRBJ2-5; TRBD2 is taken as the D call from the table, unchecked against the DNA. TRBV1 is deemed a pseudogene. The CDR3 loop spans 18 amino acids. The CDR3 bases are TGCACCAGCAGCCAAGTAGGTGTTAGCGGACCGTTTGGGGAGACCCAGTACTTC. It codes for CTSSQVGVSGPFGETQYF.

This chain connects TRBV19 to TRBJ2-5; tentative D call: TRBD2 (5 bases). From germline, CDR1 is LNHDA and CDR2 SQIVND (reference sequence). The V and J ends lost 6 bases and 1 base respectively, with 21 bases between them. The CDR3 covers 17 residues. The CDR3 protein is CASSHPSRSGLQETQYF. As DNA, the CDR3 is TGTGCCAGTAGCCACCCCAGCCGAAGCGGACTCCAAGAGACCCAGTACTTC.

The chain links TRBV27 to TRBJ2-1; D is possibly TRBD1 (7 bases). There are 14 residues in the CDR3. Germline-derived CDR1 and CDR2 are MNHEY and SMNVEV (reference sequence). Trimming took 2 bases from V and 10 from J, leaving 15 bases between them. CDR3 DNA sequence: TGTGCCAGCAGTTTAGGAGGGGGCCATGGCGAGCAGTTCTTC. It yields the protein CASSLGGGHGEQFF.

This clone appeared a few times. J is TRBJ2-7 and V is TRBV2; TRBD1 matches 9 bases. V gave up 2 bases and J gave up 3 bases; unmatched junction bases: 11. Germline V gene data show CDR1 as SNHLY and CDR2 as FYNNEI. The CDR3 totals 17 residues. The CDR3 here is CASSEYGTGTAGYEQYF. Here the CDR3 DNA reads TGTGCCAGCAGTGAATATGGGACAGGGACGGCGGGCTACGAGCAGTACTTC.

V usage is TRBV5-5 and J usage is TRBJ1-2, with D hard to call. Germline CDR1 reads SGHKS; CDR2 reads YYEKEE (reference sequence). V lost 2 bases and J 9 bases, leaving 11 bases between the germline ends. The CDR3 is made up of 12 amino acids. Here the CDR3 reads CASSFSLGSYTF. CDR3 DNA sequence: TGTGCCAGCAGCTTCTCCCTAGGCAGCTACACCTTC.

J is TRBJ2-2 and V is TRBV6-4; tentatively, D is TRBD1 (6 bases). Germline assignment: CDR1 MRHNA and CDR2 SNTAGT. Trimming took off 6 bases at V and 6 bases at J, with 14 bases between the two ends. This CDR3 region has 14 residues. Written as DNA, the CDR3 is TGTGCCAGCAGCCCGACAGGTTTTTCCGGGGAGCTGTTTTTT. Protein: CASSPTGFSGELFF.